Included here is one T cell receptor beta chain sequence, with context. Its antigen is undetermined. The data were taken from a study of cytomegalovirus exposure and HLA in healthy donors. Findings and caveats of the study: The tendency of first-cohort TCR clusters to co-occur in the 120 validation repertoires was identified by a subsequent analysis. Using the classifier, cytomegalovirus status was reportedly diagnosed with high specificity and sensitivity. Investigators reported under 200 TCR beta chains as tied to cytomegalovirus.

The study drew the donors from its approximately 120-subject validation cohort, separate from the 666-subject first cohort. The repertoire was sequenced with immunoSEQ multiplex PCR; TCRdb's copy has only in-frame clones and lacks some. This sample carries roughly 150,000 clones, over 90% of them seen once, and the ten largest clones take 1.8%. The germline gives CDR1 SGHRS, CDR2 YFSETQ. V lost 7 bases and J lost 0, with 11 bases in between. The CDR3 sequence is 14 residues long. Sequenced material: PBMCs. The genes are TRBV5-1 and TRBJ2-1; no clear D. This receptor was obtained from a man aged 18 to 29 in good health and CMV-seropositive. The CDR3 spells CASSAGLSYNEQFF. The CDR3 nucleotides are TGCGCCAGCTCCGCAGGTCTCTCCTACAATGAGCAGTTCTTC.